The 17 T cell receptor delta chains given below trace back to one sample, sequenced in a study of γδ T cells in repeated Plasmodium falciparum infection. Bulk repertoires came from Vgamma9/Vdelta2+ or Vdelta2-negative gammadelta T cells flow-sorted from PBMC. TCRdb re-called the multiplex PCR reads through CATT. The sample has 70,000 to 95,000 delta-chain clones; over 1.3% are singletons. The sequencing input was gamma-delta T cells from blood. These receptor sequences come from a pool of human donors (malaria-infected and uninfected, not separated).

This clone occurred a few times. A read error is likely here: a far larger clone is one base away. Additional DNA sequences in this sample encode the identical CDR3. The V gene is TRDV2, the J gene TRDJ1, with 7 bases that match TRDD3. TCRdb does not report a J gene; here it was assigned by matching the DNA to germline references. The CDR3 is 17 residues long. CDR1 GEAIGNYY and CDR2 EKD come from the germline V gene. The CDR3 sequence: CACDGLTGVAYTDKLIF. The CDR3 DNA follows: TGTGCCTGTGACGGGCTTACTGGGGTGGCGTACACCGACAAACTCATCTTT.

This clone was seen only a few times. A far larger clone is a single base away, which makes a read error likely. Other nucleotide sequences from this sample produce the same CDR3. This rearrangement joins TRDV1 to TRDJ1, with 8 bases aligning to TRDD2. The CDR3 loop spans 17 amino acids. Germline CDR1 reads TSWWSYY; CDR2 reads QGS. CDR3 protein: CALGGTLPTRYTDKLIF. CDR3 sequence (DNA): TGTGCTCTTGGGGGGACTCTTCCTACCCGCTACACCGATAAGCTCATCTTT.

This clone was counted many times. The protein TCRdb gives is from a much larger clone and does not agree with this DNA's translation at residue 11, likely a read error; the protein shown here comes from the DNA. This chain links TRDV2 with TRDJ1; a possible D gene is TRDD3 (5 bases). CDR3 size: 18 residues. Between the trimmed V and J ends, which lost 1 base and 0 bases, there was a span of 20 bases. Germline CDR1 GEAIGNYY, CDR2 EKD. The CDR3 DNA is TGTGCCTGTGACACGGTTGAGGGGAAACGCCCTTACACCGATAAACTCATCTTT. Translated: CACDTVEGKRPYTDKLIF.

This clone was detected only a few times. TCRdb assigns this DNA the protein of a much larger clone, which departs from its translation at residue 13; this likely reflects a read error, and the protein shown comes from translating the DNA. Other DNA sequences from this sample encode an identical CDR3 as well. The gene calls are TRDV1 and TRDJ1, with 8 bases lining up with TRDD3. The junction had 18 bases not matched to a gene; V was cut back by 5 bases and J by 13 bases. Germline CDR1 is TSWWSYY and CDR2 is QGS. This CDR3 spans 15 amino acids. CDR3 protein: CALGFYWGYSDKPIF. The CDR3 nucleotides are TGTGCTCTTGGGTTTTACTGGGGATACAGCGATAAGCCCATCTTT.

On this clone itself: A single base is all that separates this from a far larger clone, so a read error is likely. Other nucleotide sequences in the sample specify the same CDR3. The V gene is TRDV1, the J gene TRDJ1, with D perhaps TRDD3 (6 bases). The CDR3 has 14 residues. From germline, CDR1 is TSWWSYY and CDR2 QGS. The DNA of the CDR3 is TGTGCTCTTGGTGAACCCTCCCCGGGGATTAAACTCATCTTT. Translated, it gives CALGEPSPGIKLIF.

This clone was recorded many times. This rearrangement joins TRDV1 to TRDJ1; 9 positions agree with TRDD3. J gave up 11 bases and V 7 bases, and 35 bases lay outside the gene matches. The V gene's germline CDR1 is TSWWSYY and CDR2 QGS. This CDR3 region has 21 residues. The CDR3 sequence is CALALIGATRTGGVPTKRLIF. DNA of the CDR3: TGTGCTCTTGCCTTAATAGGGGCTACCCGTACTGGGGGAGTACCCACAAAACGGCTCATCTTT.

This clone showed up many times. Given a far larger clone just one base away, this is likely a sequencing read error. This chain uses TRDV2 with TRDJ1, with D maybe TRDD2 (5 bases). Germline assignment: CDR1 GEAIGNYY and CDR2 EKD. The CDR3 contains 14 residues. V lost 3 bases and J 0 bases, leaving 10 bases between the germline ends. In nucleotides, the CDR3 is TGTGCCTGTGACGCGCCTTCTAACACCGATAAACTCATCTTT. Its protein product is CACDAPSNTDKLIF.

On this clone: TCRdb assigns this DNA the protein of a much larger clone, which departs from its translation at residue 12; this likely reflects a read error, and the protein shown comes from translating the DNA. The V gene is TRDV2, the J gene TRDJ1, with TRDD3 matching over 13 bases. The J gene was not available in TCRdb and was assigned here by matching the DNA to germline segments. CDR1 GEAIGNYY and CDR2 EKD come from the germline V gene. This CDR3 region has 18 residues. V was pared by 3 bases and J by 8 bases, with 17 bases of the junction left unmatched. The CDR3 DNA reads TGTGCCTGTGACGGCGTGGTACTGGGGGATACGGCCACCCAAAAACTCATCTTT. Amino acid sequence: CACDGVVLGDTATQKLIF.

For this clone: TCRdb's entry gives the protein of a much larger clone, which mismatches this DNA's translation at residue 5, likely from a read error; the protein reported here is translated from the DNA. V and J are TRDV2 and TRDJ1; 7 bases are a match to TRDD3. This CDR3 comprises 19 residues. Germline V gene sequence: CDR1 GEAIGNYY, CDR2 EKD. After removal of 3 bases from V and 0 bases from J, the junction contained 18 bases not matched to a gene. CDR3 DNA: TGTGCCTGTGACTCCGTAGGGCTGGGGGCACATTCTTACACCGATAAACTCATCTTT. It yields the protein CACDSVGLGAHSYTDKLIF.

Only a few counts were recorded for this clone. The protein held in TCRdb is that of a much larger clone and does not match this DNA's translation at residue 14, likely because of a read error; the protein shown is translated from the DNA. V usage is TRDV1 and J usage is TRDJ1; 10 bases map to TRDD3. Germline-derived CDR1 and CDR2 are TSWWSYY and QGS. The CDR3 has 25 amino acids. Unmatched junction bases numbered 29, after V lost 1 base and J lost 0 bases. The CDR3 loop is CALGEPWGPILGDPSSLPYTDKLIF. CDR3 in DNA: TGTGCTCTTGGGGAACCCTGGGGTCCGATACTGGGGGATCCTTCTTCACTCCCGTACACCGATAAACTCATCTTT.

On this clone itself: This DNA's translation and the protein TCRdb lists, from a much larger clone, do not match at residue 3, likely due to a read error; the protein shown is translated from the DNA. The chain's CDR3 is CAPGEMVLGDTDKLIF. In DNA, the CDR3 is TGTGCTCCTGGGGAAATGGTTCTGGGGGATACCGATAAACTCATCTTT. The V gene is TRDV1, the J gene TRDJ1; 9 positions agree with TRDD3. In the absence of a J gene in TCRdb, the DNA was matched to germline to assign it here. From germline, CDR1 is TSWWSYY and CDR2 QGS. The CDR3 spans 16 residues.

In its sample, this clone was seen a few times. The protein that TCRdb holds for this DNA derives from a much larger clone and differs from the translated DNA at residue 8, which likely indicates a read error; the protein shown here is translated from the DNA. The chain employs TRDV2 and TRDJ1, with D maybe TRDD3 (5 bases). The J gene is not listed in TCRdb, so it was assigned here from a DNA match to germline. V lost 3 bases, J lost 0 bases, and 22 bases lay in between. The CDR3 loop spans 18 amino acids. CDR1 GEAIGNYY and CDR2 EKD come from the germline V gene. The CDR3, as DNA: TGTGCCTGTGACCCAAGTTTACGGGGGGTGCCGTACACCGATAAACTCATCTTT. Residues: CACDPSLRGVPYTDKLIF.

The sample holds many counts of this clone. The protein that TCRdb holds for this DNA derives from a much larger clone and differs from the translated DNA at residue 9, which likely indicates a read error; the protein shown here is translated from the DNA. This chain joins TRDV2 and TRDJ3, with 8 bases lining up with TRDD3. Germline CDR1 GEAIGNYY, CDR2 EKD. J lost 3 bases, V lost 5 bases, and 14 bases had no gene match. The CDR3 runs to 19 residues. Written as DNA, the CDR3 is TGTGCCTGTGTCCCCGTACTGGGGGGTACGGGCTGGGACACCCGACAGATGTTTTTC. Encoded protein: CACVPVLGGTGWDTRQMFF.

This clone was counted only a few times. The protein TCRdb lists belongs to a much larger clone and differs from this DNA's translation at residue 12, which points to a read error; the protein shown is made from the DNA. Called V gene: TRDV1; the J gene was not called; the table gives TRDD3 as D, unverified against the DNA. Germline assignment: CDR1 TSWWSYY and CDR2 QGS. The CDR3 is 14 residues long. CDR3 coding DNA: TGTGCTCTTGGGGAGGATAGAGGGGACGATAAACCCATCTTT. Its protein is CALGEDRGDDKPIF.

On this clone: TCRdb's protein, taken from a much larger clone, differs from this DNA's translation at residue 12, likely owing to a read error; the protein displayed comes from the DNA. The genes are TRDV1 and TRDJ1, with D maybe TRDD2 (5 bases). V lost 2 bases, J lost 1 base, and 20 bases lay in between. There are 18 residues in the CDR3. CDR1 and CDR2 (germline): TSWWSYY, QGS. The CDR3 nucleotides are TGTGCTCTTGGGGAATACACCTACGTTTGGGTTTGCACCGATAAACTCATCTTT. Translated: CALGEYTYVWVCTDKLIF.

In its sample, this clone was seen a few times. The translation of this DNA and the TCRdb protein of a much larger clone differ at residue 14, probably owing to a read error; the protein shown here is translated from the DNA. V usage is TRDV1 and J usage is TRDJ1; D unresolved. Trimming stripped 1 base from V and 3 bases from J, with 24 bases between. Germline V gene sequence: CDR1 TSWWSYY, CDR2 QGS. The CDR3 has 19 residues. Here the CDR3 DNA reads TGTGCTCTTGGGGAACGATTTACTCTAACCCTCGTGTACGCCGATAAACTCATCTTT. It specifies CALGERFTLTLVYADKLIF.

A few counts support this clone. The TCRdb protein comes from a much larger clone and disagrees with this DNA's translation at residue 4, likely due to a read error; the protein given here is derived from the DNA. V and J are TRDV2 and TRDJ1, with TRDD3 identical over 13 bases. The J gene, not given by TCRdb, was assigned here from a germline match of the nucleotide sequence. V dropped 5 bases and J dropped 8; count of bases not matched to a gene: 13. The CDR3 has 16 residues. CDR1 and CDR2 from the germline V gene are GEAIGNYY and EKD. CDR3: CACGTLGDTDKGKLIF. The CDR3 nucleotides read TGTGCCTGTGGCACACTGGGGGATACGGATAAAGGGAAACTCATCTTT.